These 19 T cell receptor beta chains came from one sample sequenced in a study of blood T cell repertoires in COVID-19. Measured with immunoSEQ multiplex PCR; TCRdb has only the in-frame clones, and not every one. The table lists roughly 250,000 clones, around nine tenths of them singletons. The sequenced material came from PBMCs or T cells enriched from blood (not recorded which). Receptors originate from a young woman who had recovered from COVID-19.

The gene calls are TRBV2 and TRBJ1-1; D uncertain. Germline CDR1 reads SNHLY; CDR2 reads FYNNEI. The CDR3 is 13 amino acids. V lost 7 bases to trimming and J lost 3 bases, with 12 bases between them. The CDR3 DNA sequence: TGTGCCAGCATCGGACTTCTGGACACTGAAGCTTTCTTT. Translated: CASIGLLDTEAFF.

The V and J genes are TRBV7-2 and TRBJ2-5; possibly TRBD1 for D (5 bases). The ends were cut back, 7 bases at V and 5 bases at J, with 14 bases in the middle. The CDR3 length is 13 residues. CDR1 and CDR2 from the germline V gene are SGHTA and FQGNSA. The CDR3 DNA reads TGTGCCAGCACCTTGGGGCGGTCGGAGACCCAGTACTTC. The encoded protein is CASTLGRSETQYF.

The J gene is TRBJ1-4, the V gene TRBV4-1; D unresolved. Trimming took off 4 bases at V and 2 bases at J, with 11 bases between the two ends. The CDR3 length is 15 residues. Germline loops: CDR1 MGHRA, CDR2 YSYEKL. This CDR3 reads CASSPRPLTNEKLFF. The CDR3 DNA sequence: TGCGCCAGCAGCCCGAGGCCCTTGACTAATGAAAAACTGTTTTTT.

This clone was detected only once. The chain uses TRBV9 and TRBJ2-3; 9 nucleotides match TRBD1. The J segment lost 0 bases and the V segment lost 5 bases, leaving 10 bases of the junction unmatched. Germline V gene lookup returns CDR1 SGDLS and CDR2 YYNGEE. This CDR3 region has 17 residues. The CDR3 DNA reads as TGTGCCAGCAGAGCCAGGACAGGGGATTTCAGCACAGATACGCAGTATTTT. This sequence encodes CASRARTGDFSTDTQYF.

J is TRBJ1-1 and V is TRBV7-9; 8 nucleotides agree with TRBD1. Trimming cost V 5 bases and J 0 bases; bases outside gene matches: 5. The CDR3 has 15 residues. Looked up from germline, CDR1 is SEHNR and CDR2 is FQNEAQ (reference sequence). This CDR3 reads CASSRKGQVNTEAFF. CDR3 sequence (DNA): TGTGCCAGCAGCCGAAAGGGACAGGTGAACACTGAAGCTTTCTTT. Supplemented by reference TRBV7-9 and TRBJ1-1, the full variable domain reads DTGVSQNPRHKITKRGQNVTFRCDPISEHNRLYWYRQTLGQGPEFLTYFQNEAQLEKSRLLSDRFSAERPKGSFSTLEIQRTEQGDSAMYLCASSRKGQVNTEAFFGQGTRLTVV.

The chain recombines TRBV2 with TRBJ1-1; the match to TRBD1 covers 9 bases. The CDR3 extends over 14 amino acids. The junction had 7 bases not matched to a gene; V was cut back by 6 bases and J by 5 bases. Germline CDR1 and CDR2: SNHLY and FYNNEI. DNA of the CDR3: TGTGCCAGCAGAGAGGACAGGGGAGGAACTGAAGCTTTCTTT. Translating it yields CASREDRGGTEAFF. The complete variable domain, with remaining parts taken from reference TRBV2 and TRBJ1-1, reads EPEVTQTPSHQVTQMGQEVILRCVPISNHLYFYWYRQILGQKVEFLVSFYNNEISEKSEIFDDQFSVERPDGSNFTLKIRSTKLEDSAMYFCASREDRGGTEAFFGQGTRLTVV.

The chain couples TRBV11-2 to TRBJ2-7; TRBD2 matches at 7 bases. CDR3 size: 15 residues. V trimming: 1 base; J trimming: 3 bases; junction bases outside the gene matches: 6. Germline CDR1 reads SGHAT; CDR2 reads FQNNGV. The CDR3 is CASSLASGAYYEQYF. The CDR3 bases are TGTGCCAGCAGCTTAGCTAGCGGAGCCTACTACGAGCAGTACTTC.

The chain carries TRBV6-5 and TRBJ1-5; D perhaps matches TRBD1 (6 bases). Germline CDR1 reads MNHEY; CDR2 reads SVGAGI. Trimming removed 9 bases at V and 5 bases at J, with 14 bases between. This CDR3 spans 13 amino acids. In DNA form, the CDR3 reads TGTGCCAGTTCAAGGGGGGGCGATCAGCCCCAGCATTTT. Its protein is CASSRGGDQPQHF.

With respect to this clone: Other nucleotide sequences in the sample specify the same CDR3. The V gene is TRBV25-1, the J gene TRBJ1-1, with TRBD1 as a possible D gene (5 bases). Per germline, CDR1 MGHDK and CDR2 SYGVNS. Trimming removed 4 bases from V and 4 bases from J, with 16 bases in between. The CDR3 loop spans 15 amino acids. The CDR3 DNA reads as TGTGCCAGCAGTGCCACTGGGGGGTTGGGCACTGAAGCTTTCTTT. Protein sequence: CASSATGGLGTEAFF.

J is TRBJ1-4 and V is TRBV7-9; D gene ambiguous. Looked up from germline, CDR1 is SEHNR and CDR2 is FQNEAQ (reference sequence). V lost 3 bases to trimming and J lost 10 bases, with 6 bases between them. CDR3 length: 11 amino acids. CDR3 DNA: TGTGCCAGCAGCTTCAGCGGAAAACTGTTTTTT. This translates into CASSFSGKLFF.

The CDR3 nucleotides are TGTGCCAGCAGCGTAGGCGGCAGGGGCTCTGGGGCCAACGTCCTGACTTTC. Its protein product is CASSVGGRGSGANVLTF. The chain is built from TRBV9 and TRBJ2-6, with D tentatively TRBD1 (6 bases). CDR1 is SGDLS, CDR2 YYNGEE, per germline. Deletions cut 0 bases from V and 0 bases from J, with 10 bases between. The CDR3 is 17 residues long.

The genes are TRBV6-5 and TRBJ2-1, with 7 bases lining up with TRBD2. CDR1 and CDR2 (germline): MNHEY, SVGAGI. Losses at the gene ends were 6 bases for V and 9 bases for J; bases not matched to a gene: 14. This CDR3 comprises 15 residues. The CDR3 bases are TGTGCCAGCAGAACCCCGACTAGCTGGTTCGGTGAGCAGTTCTTC. Amino acid sequence: CASRTPTSWFGEQFF.

The genes are TRBV19 and TRBJ1-2, with 7 bases lining up with TRBD1. The CDR3 totals 14 residues. The junction had 3 bases not matched to a gene; V was cut back by 1 base and J by 4 bases. Germline CDR1 LNHDA, CDR2 SQIVND (reference sequence). CDR3 amino acids: CASSIARQGYGYTF. Written as DNA, the CDR3 is TGTGCCAGTAGTATAGCGCGACAGGGCTATGGCTACACCTTC.

V and J are TRBV7-9 and TRBJ2-5, with 8 positions matching TRBD1. V trimming: 5 bases; J trimming: 0 bases; junction bases outside the gene matches: 8. The germline CDR1 and CDR2 sequences are SEHNR and FQNEAQ (reference sequence). The CDR3 is 16 residues long. The CDR3 here is CASSPRGQVHQETQYF. The CDR3 DNA sequence: TGTGCCAGCAGCCCACGGGGACAGGTCCACCAAGAGACCCAGTACTTC.

The chain has TRBV5-1 and TRBJ1-1; D may be TRBD1 (5 bases). The V and J ends lost 0 bases and 3 bases respectively, with 12 bases between them. CDR1 is SGHRS, CDR2 YFSETQ, per germline. The CDR3 is made up of 15 amino acids. The CDR3 sequence: CASSLAGTGDTEAFF. CDR3 DNA sequence: TGCGCCAGCAGCTTGGCAGGGACGGGGGACACTGAAGCTTTCTTT.

The rearrangement uses TRBV19 and TRBJ1-1, with TRBD1 matching 8 bases. After removal of 8 bases from V and 7 bases from J, the junction contained 6 bases not matched to a gene. The CDR3 runs to 12 residues. From germline, CDR1 is LNHDA and CDR2 SQIVND (reference sequence). This chain's CDR3 is CASAEDRGEAFF. In nucleotides, the CDR3 is TGTGCCAGTGCCGAAGACAGGGGTGAAGCTTTCTTT.

This clone was seen once. The chain has TRBV5-4 and TRBJ2-3; 7 nucleotides align to TRBD1. The CDR3 runs 15 residues. Looked up from germline, CDR1 is SGHNT and CDR2 is YYREEE (reference sequence). V trimming: 4 bases; J trimming: 2 bases; junction bases outside the gene matches: 7. CDR3 residues: CASSPRQGDTDTQYF. In DNA, the CDR3 is TGTGCCAGCAGCCCCAGACAGGGAGACACAGATACGCAGTATTTT.

This chain uses TRBV15 with TRBJ1-5; 7 bases match TRBD1. In germline, CDR1 is LNHNV, CDR2 YYDKDF (reference sequence). The CDR3 totals 16 residues. V dropped 6 bases and J dropped 0; count of bases not matched to a gene: 8. The DNA for the CDR3 is TGTGCCACCAGGGACCGGACAGGATATAGCAATCAGCCCCAGCATTTT. It yields the protein CATRDRTGYSNQPQHF.

CDR3 loop: CASSELNRGGEKLFF. In DNA, the CDR3 is TGTGCCAGCAGTGAACTTAACAGGGGCGGGGAAAAACTGTTTTTT. This chain uses TRBV6-1 with TRBJ1-4, with 7 bases fitting TRBD1. The germline gives CDR1 MNHNS, CDR2 SASEGT. CDR3 size: 15 residues. V shed 2 bases, J shed 8 bases, and the junction held 8 bases outside the gene matches.